These T cell receptor beta chains were read from a single sample in a study of alternative splicing in chronic myeloid leukemia remission. TCRdb re-called the bulk RNA-seq reads; every CDR3 protein appears as one record, without DNA. The data contain more than 300 distinct CDR3 sequences, roughly 98% of them singletons. The specimen comprised PBMCs or total blood leukocytes (not recorded which), sampled during remission. The receptors were gathered from an adult with chronic myeloid leukemia. CDR3s include the opening cysteine and the closing phenylalanine or tryptophan. Size values are once, few and many counts, or a class for expanded clones, and some rows have none.

v_call	j_call	clone_size	cdr3_aa
TRBV29-1	TRBJ2-1	-	CSVGGGISYNEQFF
TRBV19	TRBJ1-6	-	CASNISGGLPGRPLHF
TRBV20-1	TRBJ1-1	-	CSASGQNTEAFF
TRBV5-1	TRBJ1-1	-	CASSPGGGGTEAFF
TRBV20-1	TRBJ2-1	-	CSARDNDEQFF
TRBV19	TRBJ1-5	-	CASTRVGQPQHF
TRBV5-4	TRBJ2-1	-	CASSPDRHSYNEQFF
TRBV20-1	TRBJ2-5	-	CSARVARLAGKQETQYF
TRBV3-1	TRBJ2-7	-	CASSQDRRPYEQYF
TRBV20-1	TRBJ2-5	-	CSAQRGASGRSQETQYF
TRBV7-8	TRBJ2-2	once	CASSLAGDLAANTGELFF
TRBV5-1	TRBJ2-1	-	CASSLLAGEYNEQFF
TRBV29-1	TRBJ2-3	-	CSARGGKQGRTPTDTQYF
TRBV6-5	TRBJ2-3	-	CASSYASGSLSDTQYF
TRBV5-1	TRBJ2-5	-	CASSTLLAGQETQYF
TRBV6-2/TRBV6-3	TRBJ2-1	-	CASTVASGSMTYNEQFF
TRBV2	TRBJ2-1	-	CASSLTRDEQFF
TRBV18	TRBJ2-1	-	CASSPPGVAGQEFF
TRBV28	TRBJ2-3	-	CASSSGEGPDTQYF
TRBV2	TRBJ1-5	-	CASSELALKEPQHF
TRBV5-1	TRBJ2-2	-	CASSPSTGVNTGELFF
TRBV6-5	TRBJ2-6	-	CASSYSGTGGSGANVLTF
TRBV20-1	TRBJ2-1	-	CSAGKRQGISNEQFF
TRBV29-1	TRBJ1-2	once	CSGIQGNYGYTF